The present entry profiles one T cell receptor beta chain with its context. Its target is not known. The data originate from a study of vaccination effects on CD4 cells after COVID-19. About the study: Sequencing was preceded by expansion of antigen-specific CD4+ T cells with viral peptide pools in the ViraFEST assay. Two convalescent patients each provided a sample, at 16 days and at one week before vaccination. Study findings and constraints: New vaccine-induced clones dominated post-vaccine spike-reactive clones in convalescents.

Upon completion of more than eight days in culture, CD4+ T cells were isolated. A PCR test confirmed that the person had SARS-CoV-2 infection between March and December 2020. V lost 7 bases and J lost 1, with 4 bases in between. The CDR3 spans 12 residues. In germline, CDR1 is MDHEN, CDR2 SYDVKM. TCRdb's table, derived via immunoSEQ multiplex PCR, lists solely in-frame clones and lacks some. The repertoire consists of roughly 60,000 clones, with 72% occurring once and the leading ten covering around a quarter. Sequences were derived from CD4+ T cells from PBMCs cultured without peptide, sampled before COVID-19 vaccination. The rearrangement uses TRBV28 and TRBJ2-2; D remains ambiguous. This receptor was obtained from a human donor who had a prior SARS-CoV-2 infection. CDR3 loop: CASTQNTGELFF. CDR3 coding DNA: TGTGCCAGCACGCAGAACACCGGGGAGCTGTTTTTT.